A selection of T cell receptor beta chains follows, all from one sample in a study of blood T cell repertoires in COVID-19. Using immunoSEQ multiplex PCR, the repertoire was profiled, and TCRdb retains in-frame clones only, with some absent. The repertoire holds about 250,000 clones, with around 88% as singletons. Sequences were obtained from peripheral blood. These receptors all come from an elderly man with acute or convalescent COVID-19. The CDR3 runs from the conserved cysteine through the conserved F or W. Fields, in order: D gene, clone size, J gene, V gene, CDR3 protein, CDR3 DNA. D genes are given only for firm matches. Not all rows give a size; the values are once, few, many and, for expanded clones, a class.

TRBD1 - TRBJ1-2 TRBV18 CASSLTGGGSVNYGYTF TGTGCCAGCTCACTTACAGGGGGCGGATCGGTTAACTATGGCTACACCTTC
TRBD1 few TRBJ2-2 TRBV19 CASSQTGGPGELFF TGTGCCAGTAGCCAAACAGGGGGCCCCGGGGAGCTGTTTTTT
- few TRBJ1-2 TRBV7-9 CASSFTGPNYGYTF TGTGCCAGCAGCTTCACAGGACCTAACTATGGCTACACCTTC
- - TRBJ1-1 TRBV5-5 CASSQTTSNTEAFF TGTGCCAGCAGCCAGACGACATCTAACACTGAAGCTTTCTTT
TRBD1 once TRBJ2-6 TRBV9 CASSEGQDRSGANVLTF TGTGCCAGCAGCGAGGGACAGGACCGCTCTGGGGCCAACGTCCTGACTTTC
- once TRBJ1-2 TRBV14 CASSETTGHYGYTF TGTGCCAGCAGCGAAACAACAGGGCACTATGGCTACACCTTC
- - TRBJ1-2 TRBV4-1 CASSRQPGDAGYGYTF TGCGCCAGCAGCCGTCAACCTGGGGATGCGGGCTATGGCTACACCTTC
- - TRBJ1-2 TRBV4-3 CASSQDKARSYGYTF TGCGCCAGCAGCCAAGATAAAGCAAGATCCTATGGCTACACCTTC
- - TRBJ2-2 TRBV27 CASSLNGGPGTGELFF TGTGCCAGCAGTCTCAACGGGGGGCCGGGAACCGGGGAGCTGTTTTTT
TRBD1 - TRBJ1-1 TRBV27 CASSLLSTGYDTEAFF TGTGCCAGCAGTTTACTCTCGACAGGGTACGACACTGAAGCTTTCTTT
- - TRBJ2-1 TRBV11-1 CASSSRTGSSYNEQFF TGTGCCAGCAGCTCCCGGACGGGGAGCTCCTACAATGAGCAGTTCTTC
- - TRBJ1-5 TRBV4-1 CASSQDFGFSNQPQHF TGCGCCAGCAGCCAAGATTTCGGGTTCAGCAATCAGCCCCAGCATTTT
TRBD1 - TRBJ1-6 TRBV6-5 CASNRQGAVGSPLHF TGTGCCAGCAACCGACAGGGGGCTGTAGGTTCACCCCTCCACTTT
TRBD1 - TRBJ2-5 TRBV25-1 CASTGMYQGVYQETQYF TGTGCCAGCACTGGGATGTATCAGGGGGTGTACCAAGAGACCCAGTACTTC
TRBD1 once TRBJ1-5 TRBV2 CASTWDRTQPQHF TGTGCCAGCACTTGGGACAGGACCCAGCCCCAGCATTTT
- - TRBJ1-1 TRBV6-1 CASSEALGQPNTEAFF TGTGCCAGCAGTGAAGCCCTAGGACAGCCGAACACTGAAGCTTTCTTT
TRBD1 - TRBJ1-5 TRBV6-2/TRBV6-3 CASSPTGGRNQPQHF TGTGCCAGCAGCCCCACAGGGGGTCGCAATCAGCCCCAGCATTTT
- - TRBJ2-1 TRBV18 CASSPDIINEQFF TGTGCCAGCTCACCAGACATCATAAATGAGCAGTTCTTC
- - TRBJ2-7 TRBV4-2 CASSQGGSSYEQYF TGTGCCAGCAGCCAAGGGGGCAGCTCCTACGAGCAGTACTTC
- few TRBJ2-3 TRBV5-1 CASSLVQASTDTQYF TGCGCCAGCAGCTTGGTACAGGCTAGCACAGATACGCAGTATTTT
- once TRBJ1-5 TRBV19 CASSSGSRQPQHF TGTGCCAGTAGCTCAGGGTCGCGACAGCCCCAGCATTTT
TRBD1 - TRBJ2-7 TRBV10-3 CAISDLTGLDEQYF TGTGCCATCAGTGACCTGACAGGGTTGGACGAGCAGTACTTC
- - TRBJ1-1 TRBV5-5 CASTLITGNTEAFF TGTGCCAGCACCTTAATAACGGGGAACACTGAAGCTTTCTTT
- - TRBJ1-6 TRBV6-6 CASATDNNSPLHF TGTGCCAGCGCCACAGATAATAATTCACCCCTCCACTTT
- - TRBJ2-5 TRBV9 CASSVGGGMAQETQYF TGTGCCAGCAGCGTAGGTGGGGGGATGGCCCAAGAGACCCAGTACTTC
- - TRBJ1-1 TRBV5-4 CASSSRSRDKGEAFF TGTGCCAGCAGCTCCCGTTCCCGGGACAAGGGGGAAGCTTTCTTT
TRBD1 - TRBJ2-7 TRBV5-4 CASNPGTGAYEQYF TGTGCCAGCAACCCCGGGACAGGAGCCTACGAGCAGTACTTC
- - TRBJ2-7 TRBV6-5 CASSSRVLDEQYF TGTGCCAGCAGTTCCAGGGTCCTGGACGAGCAGTACTTC
- few TRBJ2-7 TRBV19 CASSIGGPATGAYEQYF TGTGCCAGTAGTATCGGTGGGCCGGCGACGGGGGCCTACGAGCAGTACTTC
- - TRBJ1-5 TRBV7-9 CASSLAEGNQPQHF TGTGCCAGCAGCTTAGCGGAGGGGAATCAGCCCCAGCATTTT
TRBD1 - TRBJ1-2 TRBV6-2/TRBV6-3 CASSQNRGLINYGYTF TGTGCCAGCAGTCAGAACAGGGGCCTTATTAACTATGGCTACACCTTC
TRBD1 - TRBJ1-5 TRBV19 CASDPQGVVNQPQHF TGTGCCAGTGATCCCCAGGGGGTAGTCAATCAGCCCCAGCATTTT
TRBD1 - TRBJ1-4 TRBV4-2 CASSHAMGRTGGRGKLFF TGTGCCAGCAGCCACGCTATGGGAAGGACAGGGGGCAGGGGGAAACTGTTTTTT
TRBD1 few TRBJ1-5 TRBV4-3 CASSQELDRGNQPQHF TGCGCCAGCAGCCAAGAGTTAGACAGGGGCAATCAGCCCCAGCATTTT